The clone carrying this T cell receptor beta chain is labeled medium-sized based on frequency. Its antigen remains unknown. At 300,000 cells each, triplicate sorts were carried out for each CD8+ T cell subset. This specimen comes from a study of CXCR3-negative and CXCR3-positive naive CD8 T cells. The libraries of TRB cDNA were constructed through 5' RACE using UMI labels. Each CDR3 protein gets one entry in TCRdb, which reprocessed the 5' RACE reads and gives no DNA. The sample data list over 45,000 distinct CDR3 sequences. Findings and limits, study-wide: Post-cryopreservation CXCR3 expression was partly diminished, and the bulk of assays employed fresh PBMCs.

Germline lookup yields CDR1 MNHEY and CDR2 SVGEGT. The CDR3 sequence is 13 residues long. The TCR was taken from a human donor in good health. Some clones in this sample may be carry-over from other donors' samples. The chain uses TRBV6-2 or TRBV6-3 and TRBJ1-1. The sequenced sample was naive CXCR3- CD8+ T cells from blood. Subset: CD45RO-CCR7+CD27+CD95- naive CD8+ T cells lacking CXCR3 (TNR3-). This CDR3 reads CASSYYPNTEAFF.